These T cell receptor beta chains were read from a single sample in a study of Graves' ophthalmopathy and Graves' hyperthyroidism. TCRdb re-called the multiplex PCR reads through MiXCR, storing one row per CDR3 protein. Here the sample spans 560,000 or so distinct CDR3 sequences, 35% to 40% being singletons. The specimen was peripheral blood or thyroid tissue (not recorded which). These receptor sequences come from an adult man with Graves' hyperthyroidism. Each CDR3 is given with its conserved first and last residue. D genes are given only for firm matches. Not every row has a clone size; where given, it reads once, few, many or a size class.

d_call	clone_size	j_call	v_call	cdr3_aa	cdr3_nt
-	-	TRBJ2-2	TRBV10-3	CAISSAGWGRLFF	TGTGCCATCAGTTCGGCGGGTTGGGGCAGGCTGTTTTTT
-	-	TRBJ2-5	TRBV5-1	CASSLGQHQETQYF	TGCGCCAGCAGCTTGGGACAGCACCAAGAGACCCAGTACTTC
TRBD1	-	TRBJ1-2	TRBV20-1	CSKQGLDGYTF	TGCAGTAAACAGGGGCTCGATGGCTACACCTTC
-	few	TRBJ1-1	TRBV4-2	CASSQGQTPTWGTEAFF	TGTGCCAGCAGCCAAGGGCAAACCCCCACCTGGGGCACTGAAGCTTTCTTT
-	few	TRBJ2-7	TRBV6-1	CASRRQGGLGKF	TGTGCCAGCAGGCGCCAGGGGGGACTGGGTAAATTC
-	few	TRBJ2-2	TRBV7-6	CASSPGQTNTGELFF	TGTGCCAGCAGCCCTGGACAGACGAACACCGGGGAGCTGTTTTTT
-	many	TRBJ2-7	TRBV7-9	CASSFTGTSAHEQYF	TGTGCCAGCAGCTTCACCGGGACATCTGCCCACGAGCAGTACTTC
-	-	TRBJ2-6	TRBV5-5	CASNFPSLSGANVLTF	TGTGCCAGCAACTTCCCGAGTCTTTCTGGGGCCAACGTCCTGACTTTC
TRBD2	-	TRBJ2-5	TRBV20-1	CSARWPGGQETQYF	TGCAGTGCTAGATGGCCGGGGGGGCAAGAGACCCAGTACTTC
TRBD1	once	TRBJ2-2	TRBV5-1	CASSPDRGQNEQFF	TGCGCCAGCAGCCCGGACAGGGGGCAAAATGAGCAGTTTTTT
-	-	TRBJ2-7	TRBV7-9	CASGPGPNNEQYF	TGTGCCAGCGGGCCAGGGCCAAACAATGAGCAGTACTTC
-	-	TRBJ2-1	TRBV9	CASSLKALGLEQFF	TGTGCCAGCAGCCTAAAGGCATTGGGGTTAGAGCAGTTCTTC
-	many	TRBJ2-1	TRBV7-9	CASSLGQYNEQFF	TGTGCCAGCAGCTTAGGGCAGTACAATGAGCAGTTCTTC
-	-	TRBJ1-1	TRBV29-1	CSVEGGTGYNEQFF	TGCAGCGTTGAAGGCGGGACCGGATACAATGAGCAGTTCTTT
TRBD1	few	TRBJ2-1	TRBV10-2	CASSEGTGGDEQFF	TGCGCCAGCAGTGAGGGGACAGGGGGCGATGAGCAGTTCTTC
-	many	TRBJ1-5	TRBV20-1	CSASLQLGMGNQPQHF	TGCAGTGCTAGTTTACAGCTAGGGATGGGCAATCAGCCCCAGCATTTT
-	many	TRBJ1-2	TRBV6-1	CASSDGDGYTF	TGTGCCAGCAGTGACGGGGATGGCTACACCTTC
TRBD2	-	TRBJ2-5	TRBV20-1	CSASRASGQETQYF	TGCAGTGCTAGTCGCGCTAGCGGGCAAGAGACCCAGTACTTC
TRBD1	-	TRBJ1-2	TRBV20-1	CSASPGTGGYGYTF	TGCAGTGCCAGTCCCGGGACAGGGGGCTATGGCTACACCTTC
-	few	TRBJ1-1	TRBV30	CAWSVLGGNTEAFF	TGTGCCTGGAGTGTACTAGGGGGGAACACTGAAGCTTTCTTT
-	-	TRBJ2-5	TRBV20-1	CSASKGGPTDTQYF	TGCAGTGCTAGCAAAGGAGGGCCCACAGATACGCAGTACTTC
-	few	TRBJ2-3	TRBV25-1	CASSESSSTDTQYF	TGTGCCAGCAGTGAATCCTCCAGCACAGATACGCAGTATTTT
-	many	TRBJ1-1	TRBV7-9	CASSNQGGEAFF	TGTGCCAGCAGCAATCAGGGTGGTGAAGCTTTCTTT
-	many	TRBJ2-5	TRBV29-1	CSVGLGTETQYF	TGCAGCGTTGGACTCGGGACAGAGACCCAGTACTTC
TRBD1	many	TRBJ2-7	TRBV7-2	CASSIDRGREQYF	TGTGCCAGCAGCATCGACAGGGGGCGCGAGCAGTACTTC
TRBD1	-	TRBJ2-7	TRBV7-9	CAWSRDSYYEQYF	TGTGCCTGGAGCCGGGACAGCTACTACGAGCAGTACTTC
-	-	TRBJ2-7	TRBV6-4	CASSRQAPYEQYF	TGTGCCAGCAGTCGACAGGCCCCCTACGAGCAGTACTTC
-	many	TRBJ1-2	TRBV7-9	CASSLGQLNYGYTF	TGTGCCAGCAGCTTAGGACAGCTCAACTATGGCTACACCTTC
TRBD2	many	TRBJ2-5	TRBV7-3	CASSVSGGKQETQYF	TGTGCCAGCAGCGTTAGCGGGGGGAAACAAGAGACCCAGTACTTC
TRBD2	-	TRBJ2-2	TRBV5-8	CASSSTASGGLFF	TGCGCCAGCAGCTCCACTGCTAGCGGGGGTTTGTTTTTT
TRBD1	many	TRBJ1-3	TRBV12-3/TRBV12-4	CASSRQGAGNTIYF	TGTGCCAGCAGTCGGCAGGGGGCTGGAAACACCATATATTTT
-	few	TRBJ2-3	TRBV11-2	CASSSRLSTDTQYF	TGTGCCAGCAGTTCTAGGTTGAGCACAGATACGCAGTATTTT
-	-	TRBJ1-5	TRBV10-3	CASSLAGLMINQPQHF	TGTGCCAGCAGTTTAGCAGGGCTCATGATCAATCAGCCCCAGCATTTT
-	-	TRBJ1-2	TRBV15	CATSRGAGIGAPHGYTF	TGTGCCACCAGCAGAGGGGCAGGGATCGGGGCCCCACATGGCTACACCTTC
TRBD2	-	TRBJ2-2	TRBV28	CASSLIAGGPGELFF	TGTGCCAGCAGTCTAATAGCGGGAGGGCCCGGGGAGCTGTTTTTT
TRBD2	-	TRBJ2-2	TRBV19	CASRPPGLAGVSGELFF	TGTGCCAGTAGACCCCCGGGACTAGCGGGAGTCAGCGGGGAGCTGTTTTTT
TRBD1	-	TRBJ2-2	TRBV2	CASSLTTGAPTGELFF	TGTGCCAGCAGTCTAACGACAGGGGCTCCCACCGGGGAGCTGTTTTTT
-	-	TRBJ1-5	TRBV12-3/TRBV12-4	CASSLGREQETQHF	TGTGCCAGCAGCTTGGGCAGGGAACAAGAGACCCAGCATTTT
-	many	TRBJ1-1	TRBV12-3/TRBV12-4	CASSFTPNGAEAFF	TGTGCCAGCAGTTTTACGCCGAACGGGGCTGAAGCTTTCTTT
-	few	TRBJ2-5	TRBV2	CASSEGWEETQYF	TGTGCCAGCAGTGAAGGCTGGGAGGAGACCCAGTACTTC
-	-	TRBJ1-5	TRBV11-2	CASSSQTGINQPQHF	TGTGCCAGCAGCTCCCAAACAGGGATTAATCAACCCCAGCATTTT
-	many	TRBJ2-7	TRBV12-3/TRBV12-4	CASSLNHYEQYF	TGTGCCAGCAGTTTAAATCATTACGAGCAGTACTTC
TRBD2	-	TRBJ2-2	TRBV5-1	CASSRGRLAGNGELFF	TGCGCCAGCAGCCGAGGGAGATTAGCGGGAAACGGGGAGCTGTTTTTT
-	-	TRBJ2-3	TRBV20-1	CSAIPYTWGTALTRDTQYF	TGCAGTGCGATACCCTACACCTGGGGGACTGCCCTGACCAGAGATACGCAGTATTTT